This record concerns one T cell receptor beta chain sequence. In the original workflow: Estimation of nucleated cell counts relied on the amplification of reference gene primers. Produced via immunoSEQ multiplex PCR; TCRdb's table is partial and in-frame only. V, J and clone size reflect that table, while D and trimming were determined from the DNA. In the table there are approximately 70,000 clones, roughly 86% of which are singletons. Germline trimming cut 4 bases from V and 6 bases from J; bases unmatched to any gene: 8. The CDR3 has 14 residues. Germline V gene sequence: CDR1 SGHRS, CDR2 YFSETQ. This sample is drawn from a study of blood T cell repertoires in COVID-19.

This TCR came from a woman in her 70s with acute or convalescent COVID-19. This chain links TRBV5-1 with TRBJ1-1; TRBD1 matches 8 bases. Sequencing was carried out using peripheral blood. The chain's CDR3 is CASSIPTGEPEAFF. The CDR3 region has the DNA TGCGCCAGCAGCATTCCGACAGGGGAACCTGAAGCTTTCTTT.